Below are 11 T cell receptor beta chains sequenced from a single sample in a study of CD8 T cells in ankylosing spondylitis. TCRdb used MiXCR to reprocess the 5' RACE reads, holding one entry per CDR3 protein. This table has hundreds of thousands of distinct CDR3 sequences, 7% to 10% appearing once. The sample was blood, either unsorted or a sorted T cell fraction (not recorded which). All receptors come from a female donor with ankylosing spondylitis or in good health (not recorded which).

This clonotype was seen at least ten times. The chain joins TRBV10-3 to TRBJ2-3; possibly TRBD1 or TRBD2 for D (5 bases each). The germline V gene encodes CDR1 ENHRY and CDR2 SYGVKD. The CDR3 contains 15 residues. V was trimmed by 10 bases and J by 6 bases, leaving 23 bases between them. In DNA form, the CDR3 reads TGTGCCACCTCTAAACTAGTCCTGGGGGAGGATACGCAGTATTTT. As protein: CATSKLVLGEDTQYF.

Note on this clonotype: An end of the junction does not agree with germline; a read error may underlie this. The chain carries TRBV20-1 and TRBJ2-1; TRBD2 matches at 11 bases. The CDR3 length is 16 residues. Germline loops: CDR1 DFQATT, CDR2 SNEGSKA (reference sequence). CDR3 sequence (DNA): TGCTGTGCTAGATCTCCACTAGCGGGAGTAGCGCGGGAGCAGTTCTTC. Translating gives CCARSPLAGVAREQFF.

V is TRBV5-1 and J is TRBJ1-1; D unclear. Germline assignment: CDR1 SGHRS and CDR2 YFSETQ. The length of the CDR3 is 16 residues. The V end lost 5 bases, the J end lost 5 bases, and 22 bases lay between the germline ends. CDR3 region: CASRRAGGSRGTEAFF. The CDR3 DNA follows: TGCGCCAGCAGACGCGCGGGAGGATCCCGTGGGACTGAAGCTTTCTTT.

This clonotype came up many times. This CDR3 reads CASSGDRPEAFF. CDR3 nucleotides: TGTGCCAGCAGCGGGGACAGACCCGAAGCTTTCTTT. The chain is built from TRBV5-4 and TRBJ1-1; 7 nucleotides line up with TRBD1. V trimming: 4 bases; J trimming: 8 bases; junction bases outside the gene matches: 5. The germline gives CDR1 SGHNT, CDR2 YYREEE (reference sequence). The length of the CDR3 is 12 residues. Variable domain in full (rest from reference TRBV5-4 and TRBJ1-1): ETGVTQSPTHLIKTRGQQVTLRCSSQSGHNTVSWYQQALGQGPQFIFQYYREEENGRGNFPPRFSGLQFPNYSSELNVNALELDDSALYLCASSGDRPEAFFGQGTRLTVV.

This clonotype was picked up a small number of times. The chain carries TRBV5-6 and TRBJ2-5; D is unclear. The CDR3 runs to 13 residues. Deletions cut 0 bases from V and 5 bases from J, with 8 bases between. Germline CDR1 is SGHDT and CDR2 is YYEEEE. The CDR3 coding sequence is TGTGCCAGCAGCTTGGACACGGATGAGACCCAGTACTTC. Its translation is CASSLDTDETQYF.

At least ten counts were recorded for this clonotype. The V and J genes are TRBV5-1 and TRBJ1-3, with 8 bases matching TRBD1. V shed 0 bases, J shed 1 base, and the junction held 6 bases outside the gene matches. The CDR3 runs to 17 residues. Per germline, CDR1 SGHRS and CDR2 YFSETQ. The CDR3 sequence is CASSLARGPASGNTIYF. CDR3 coding DNA: TGCGCCAGCAGCTTGGCCAGGGGGCCTGCTTCTGGAAACACCATATATTTT.

This chain joins TRBV7-2 and TRBJ2-7; perhaps TRBD2 as D (6 bases). Germline CDR1 and CDR2: SGHTA and FQGNSA. The V and J ends lost 3 bases and 0 bases respectively, with 9 bases between them. This CDR3 is 14 amino acids long. The CDR3 reads CASSFLAASYEQYF. Here the CDR3 DNA reads TGTGCCAGCAGCTTTTTAGCGGCCTCCTACGAGCAGTACTTC. The full variable domain, with the rest looked up from reference TRBV7-2 and TRBJ2-7, is GAGVSQSPSNKVTEKGKDVELRCDPISGHTALYWYRQSLGQGLEFLIYFQGNSAPDKSGLPSDRFSAERTGGSVSTLTIQRTQQEDSAVYLCASSFLAASYEQYFGPGTRLTVT.

Note on this clonotype: A much larger clone is a single base away; this may be a read error. The V gene is TRBV7-9, the J gene TRBJ1-1; weak D call: TRBD1 (5 bases). Germline V gene data show CDR1 as SEHNR and CDR2 as FQNEAQ (reference sequence). There are 15 residues in the CDR3. The ends were cut back, 5 bases at V and 1 base at J, with 14 bases in the middle. This CDR3 is CASSKPQVSNTEAFF. Written as DNA, the CDR3 is TGTGCCAGCAGCAAGCCACAGGTTTCGAACACTGAAGCTTTCTTT.

This clonotype was counted at least ten times. This chain uses TRBV4-1 with TRBJ2-1; tentatively, D is TRBD2 (5 bases). Germline-derived CDR1 and CDR2 are MGHRA and YSYEKL. CDR3 length: 14 amino acids. V was cut by 4 bases and J by 7 bases, with 14 bases left in between. The CDR3 is CASSRAGEGNEQFF. For the CDR3, the DNA is TGCGCCAGCAGCCGAGCCGGAGAGGGTAATGAGCAGTTCTTC.

The chain recombines TRBV4-1 with TRBJ2-7; D is uncertain. The germline gives CDR1 MGHRA, CDR2 YSYEKL. Trimming shortened V by 1 base and J by 4 bases, and 14 bases separated the two germline ends. The CDR3 has 15 residues. CDR3: CASSQVGTENYEQYF. The CDR3 DNA is TGCGCCAGCAGCCAAGTAGGTACCGAGAATTACGAGCAGTACTTC.

This clonotype was seen at least ten times. The chain is built from TRBV4-3 and TRBJ2-4; D remains ambiguous. V was shortened by 1 base and J by 3 bases, with 13 bases between the two germline ends. Germline values: CDR1 LGHNA, CDR2 YSLEER. The CDR3 loop spans 16 amino acids. The CDR3 spells CASSQGEWGDKNIQYF. The CDR3 nucleotides are TGCGCCAGCAGCCAAGGGGAATGGGGTGACAAAAACATTCAGTACTTC.